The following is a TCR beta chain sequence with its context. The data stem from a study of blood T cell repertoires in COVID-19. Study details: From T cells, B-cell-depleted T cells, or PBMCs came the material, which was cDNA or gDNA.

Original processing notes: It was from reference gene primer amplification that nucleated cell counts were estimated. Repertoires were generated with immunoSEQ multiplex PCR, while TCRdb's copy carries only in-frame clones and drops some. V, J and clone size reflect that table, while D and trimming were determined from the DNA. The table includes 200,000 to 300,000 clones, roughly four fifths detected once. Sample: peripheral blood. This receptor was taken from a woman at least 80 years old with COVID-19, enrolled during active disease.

Here the CDR3 DNA reads TGTGCCAGCAGCCCTATCCTAGCGAGGAGCACAGATACGCAGTATTTT. Translated: CASSPILARSTDTQYF. The chain recombines TRBV5-4 with TRBJ2-3; TRBD2 is a possible D gene (6 bases). V was trimmed by 4 bases and J by 0 bases, leaving 15 bases between them. The CDR3 is made up of 16 amino acids. Germline V CDR1 and CDR2: SGHNT, YYREEE (reference sequence).